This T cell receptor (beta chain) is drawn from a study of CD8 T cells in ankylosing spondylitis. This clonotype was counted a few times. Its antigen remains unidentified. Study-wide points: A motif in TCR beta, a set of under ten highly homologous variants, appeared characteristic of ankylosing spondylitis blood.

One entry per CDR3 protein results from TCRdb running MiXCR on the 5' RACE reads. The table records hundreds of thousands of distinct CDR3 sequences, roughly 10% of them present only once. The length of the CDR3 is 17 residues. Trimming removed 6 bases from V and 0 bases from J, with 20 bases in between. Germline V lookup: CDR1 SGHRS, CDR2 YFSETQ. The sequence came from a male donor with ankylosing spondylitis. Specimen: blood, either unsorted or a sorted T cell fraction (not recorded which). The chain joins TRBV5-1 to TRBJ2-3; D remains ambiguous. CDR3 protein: CASNPIIGFRSTDTQYF. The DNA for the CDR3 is TGCGCCAGCAACCCGATTATAGGGTTTCGTAGCACAGATACGCAGTATTTT. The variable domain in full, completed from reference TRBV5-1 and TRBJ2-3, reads KAGVTQTPRYLIKTRGQQVTLSCSPISGHRSVSWYQQTPGQGLQFLFEYFSETQRNKGNFPGRFSGRQFSNSRSEMNVSTLELGDSALYLCASNPIIGFRSTDTQYFGPGTRLTVL.